The rows below give T cell receptor beta chains drawn from one sample of a study of blood T cell repertoires in COVID-19. The data were produced by immunoSEQ multiplex PCR, yet TCRdb's version contains in-frame clones alone and is incomplete. The table lists just over 300,000 clones, approximately 89% of them singletons. Sequences were obtained from PBMCs or T cells enriched from blood (not recorded which). The receptors were sampled from a woman in her thirties or forties who had recovered from COVID-19. CDR3s include the opening cysteine and the closing phenylalanine or tryptophan. Fields, in order: D gene, clone size, J gene, V gene, CDR3 protein, CDR3 DNA. The D gene is left open where the match is weak. Part of the rows lack a size; the others show once, few, many or a class for expanded clones.

TRBD2,-,TRBJ2-1,TRBV3-1/TRBV3-2,CASSQGLAGYNEQFF,TGTGCCAGCAGCCAAGGACTAGCGGGGTACAATGAGCAGTTCTTC
TRBD1,once,TRBJ1-1,TRBV2,CASRDRGGNTEAFF,TGTGCCAGCAGAGATAGAGGGGGCAACACTGAAGCTTTCTTT
-,-,TRBJ1-2,TRBV14,CASSQDLWGNPLTF,TGTGCCAGCAGCCAAGATCTATGGGGCAATCCTCTCACCTTC
-,-,TRBJ2-1,TRBV28,CASSPGIFYNEQFF,TGTGCCAGCAGTCCCGGGATCTTCTACAATGAGCAGTTCTTC
TRBD2,-,TRBJ2-2,TRBV5-4,CAVGEAGGGTGELFF,TGTGCCGTTGGAGAAGCGGGAGGGGGCACCGGGGAGCTGTTTTTT
-,-,TRBJ2-5,TRBV3-1/TRBV3-2,CASSQVYGETQYF,TGTGCCAGCAGCCAAGTTTACGGAGAGACCCAGTACTTC
TRBD1,-,TRBJ2-2,TRBV3-1/TRBV3-2,CASSNRQGLTDTGELFF,TGTGCCAGCAGCAACCGACAGGGCCTTACGGACACCGGGGAGCTGTTTTTT
-,once,TRBJ1-5,TRBV29-1,CSVQVLPQHF,TGCAGCGTCCAGGTTTTGCCCCAGCATTTT
TRBD2,-,TRBJ2-3,TRBV7-3,CASSLVGLAGVDTQYF,TGTGCCAGCAGCTTAGTAGGACTAGCGGGAGTAGATACGCAGTATTTT
-,once,TRBJ1-4,TRBV7-9,CASSLAPLPSEKLFF,TGTGCCAGCAGCTTAGCGCCACTTCCGAGCGAAAAACTGTTTTTT
-,-,TRBJ2-3,TRBV5-1,CASSSPDGLTRTDTQYF,TGCGCCAGCAGCTCGCCTGACGGGTTAACTCGCACAGATACGCAGTATTTT
-,-,TRBJ2-6,TRBV9,CASSLARSGANVLTF,TGTGCCAGCAGCTTGGCCCGTTCTGGGGCCAACGTCCTGACTTTC
-,-,TRBJ2-5,TRBV7-7,CASSFDSYGTQYF,TGTGCTAGCAGCTTCGACTCATATGGGACCCAGTACTTC
TRBD2,-,TRBJ2-1,TRBV5-8,CASSFGLGVGEQFF,TGTGCCAGCAGCTTCGGACTAGGAGTCGGTGAGCAGTTCTTC
TRBD1,-,TRBJ1-1,TRBV19,CASSIRTGNTEAFF,TGTGCCAGTAGTATTAGGACAGGGAACACTGAAGCTTTCTTT
-,-,TRBJ2-1,TRBV29-1,CSVYRDNEQFF,TGCAGCGTTTACAGGGACAATGAGCAGTTCTTC
-,-,TRBJ2-2,TRBV7-2,CASSLDPTGELFF,TGTGCCAGCAGCTTAGATCCGACCGGGGAGCTGTTTTTT
-,-,TRBJ2-7,TRBV24-1,CATSYRQGSSYEQYF,TGTGCCACCAGTTATCGTCAGGGGAGCTCCTACGAGCAGTACTTC
-,-,TRBJ1-6,TRBV6-5,CASSSVNSPLHF,TGTGCCAGCAGTTCCGTAAATTCACCCCTCCACTTT
TRBD2,-,TRBJ2-3,TRBV6-5,CASTTTSGGPDTQYF,TGTGCCAGCACCACGACTAGCGGGGGGCCGGATACGCAGTATTTT
-,-,TRBJ2-3,TRBV5-1,CASSLEGTPPDTQYF,TGCGCCAGCAGCTTGGAAGGGACACCTCCAGATACGCAGTATTTT
TRBD1,-,TRBJ1-6,TRBV11-3,CASSPRTGENSPLHF,TGTGCCAGCAGCCCCCGGACAGGGGAGAATTCACCCCTCCACTTT
-,-,TRBJ2-7,TRBV28,CASSLSGGYYEQYF,TGTGCCAGCAGTTTAAGTGGCGGATACTACGAGCAGTACTTC
-,-,TRBJ1-4,TRBV28,CASRITGLNEKLFF,TGTGCCAGCAGAATTACAGGGTTGAATGAAAAACTGTTTTTT
-,-,TRBJ1-1,TRBV7-9,CASSLTGVWVNTEAFF,TGTGCCAGCAGCCTAACAGGTGTTTGGGTGAACACTGAAGCTTTCTTT
-,-,TRBJ1-1,TRBV5-4,CASRLRDRTNTEAFF,TGTGCCAGCAGGCTCCGAGACAGGACGAACACTGAAGCTTTCTTT
-,-,TRBJ2-3,TRBV11-3,CASSLDGGSTDTQYF,TGTGCCAGCAGCTTAGATGGCGGGAGCACAGATACGCAGTATTTT
-,-,TRBJ2-6,TRBV25-1,CASSEYEDSSGANVLTF,TGTGCCAGCAGTGAATATGAGGACTCCTCTGGGGCCAACGTCCTGACTTTC
-,-,TRBJ2-2,TRBV28,CASVIMNTGELFF,TGTGCCAGCGTAATTATGAACACCGGGGAGCTGTTTTTT
-,-,TRBJ1-1,TRBV9,CASSVGGEIGAFF,TGTGCCAGCAGCGTAGGGGGGGAAATTGGAGCTTTCTTT
-,-,TRBJ1-1,TRBV29-1,CSVGGETEAFF,TGCAGCGTTGGGGGGGAAACTGAAGCTTTCTTT
-,-,TRBJ1-6,TRBV28,CASSFITGLNSPLHF,TGTGCCAGCAGTTTTATCACAGGGTTAAATTCACCCCTCCACTTT
TRBD1,-,TRBJ1-1,TRBV27,CASSPTGEGGAFF,TGTGCCAGCAGTCCGACAGGGGAAGGGGGAGCTTTCTTT
-,few,TRBJ1-1,TRBV7-9,CASSPRTGEAFF,TGTGCCAGCAGCCCGCGGACGGGGGAAGCTTTCTTT
TRBD1,-,TRBJ2-5,TRBV28,CASSLNRGRETQYF,TGTGCCAGCAGTTTAAACAGGGGGAGAGAGACCCAGTACTTC
TRBD1,-,TRBJ2-7,TRBV5-4,CASSSQGTGGYEQYF,TGTGCCAGCAGCTCCCAGGGGACAGGGGGTTACGAGCAGTACTTC
-,-,TRBJ2-7,TRBV6-4,CASSPSGSPKGEQYF,TGTGCCAGCAGTCCCTCAGGTAGCCCGAAGGGGGAGCAGTACTTC
-,-,TRBJ2-7,TRBV28,CASTLGGGLSYEQYF,TGTGCCAGCACCCTTGGAGGGGGCCTCTCCTACGAGCAGTACTTC
-,-,TRBJ1-5,TRBV4-1,CASSVDQPQHF,TGCGCCAGCAGCGTCGATCAGCCCCAGCATTTT
-,-,TRBJ1-1,TRBV5-1,CASSDLGVDSTEAFF,TGCGCCAGCAGCGACCTAGGGGTAGATAGCACTGAAGCTTTCTTT
-,-,TRBJ1-1,TRBV7-2,CASSANMNTEAFF,TGTGCCAGCAGCGCAAACATGAACACTGAAGCTTTCTTT
-,-,TRBJ1-2,TRBV27,CASSHRESGYTF,TGTGCCAGCAGCCACAGGGAGAGCGGCTACACCTTC
TRBD1,-,TRBJ1-5,TRBV7-9,CASSVQGFDQPQHF,TGTGCCAGCAGCGTACAGGGGTTCGATCAGCCCCAGCATTTT
TRBD2,-,TRBJ2-1,TRBV30,CAWSGVAGSYNEQFF,TGTGCCTGGAGTGGCGTAGCGGGTTCCTACAATGAGCAGTTCTTC
TRBD2,-,TRBJ2-3,TRBV10-3,CATRTSGLSTDTQYF,TGTGCCACCAGGACTAGCGGACTTAGCACAGATACGCAGTATTTT
TRBD1,once,TRBJ1-5,TRBV11-2,CASSFDRVNQPQHF,TGTGCCAGCAGTTTTGACAGGGTCAATCAGCCCCAGCATTTT
-,-,TRBJ2-1,TRBV11-3,CASSLGPDNEQFF,TGTGCCAGCAGCTTAGGGCCAGACAATGAGCAGTTCTTC
TRBD1,-,TRBJ1-5,TRBV5-1,CASSLGQGDQPQHF,TGCGCCAGCAGCCTGGGACAGGGAGATCAGCCCCAGCATTTT
-,-,TRBJ2-2,TRBV2,CASSDQATGELFF,TGTGCCAGCAGTGACCAGGCGACCGGGGAGCTGTTTTTT
-,-,TRBJ1-2,TRBV2,CASSLRVNYGYTF,TGTGCCAGCAGTCTGAGGGTGAACTATGGCTACACCTTC
TRBD1,-,TRBJ1-5,TRBV6-6,CASSYPTGAQPQHF,TGTGCCAGCAGTTACCCAACAGGGGCTCAGCCCCAGCATTTT
-,-,TRBJ2-7,TRBV25-1,CASRGGSYEQYF,TGTGCCAGCAGAGGGGGTTCCTACGAGCAGTACTTC